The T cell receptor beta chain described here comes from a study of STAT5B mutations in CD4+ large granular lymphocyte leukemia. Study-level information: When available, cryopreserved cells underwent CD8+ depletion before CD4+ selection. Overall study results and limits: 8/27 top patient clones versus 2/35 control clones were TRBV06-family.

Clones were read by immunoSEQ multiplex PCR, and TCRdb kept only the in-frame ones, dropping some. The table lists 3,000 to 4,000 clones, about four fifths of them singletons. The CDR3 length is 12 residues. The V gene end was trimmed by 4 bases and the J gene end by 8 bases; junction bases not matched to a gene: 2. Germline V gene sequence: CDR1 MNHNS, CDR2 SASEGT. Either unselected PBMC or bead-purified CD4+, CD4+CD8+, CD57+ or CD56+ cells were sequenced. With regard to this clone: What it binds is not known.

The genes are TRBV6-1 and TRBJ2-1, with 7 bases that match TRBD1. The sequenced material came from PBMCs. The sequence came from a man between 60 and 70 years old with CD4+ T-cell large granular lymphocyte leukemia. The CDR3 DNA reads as TGTGCCAGCAGTGGTACAGGGGATGAGCAGTTCTTC. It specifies CASSGTGDEQFF.